Sequencing of this TCR beta chain was carried out in a study of T cells after somatic rescue of genetic block. Trimming stripped 8 bases from V and 7 bases from J, with 21 bases between. The germline gives CDR1 MGHDK, CDR2 SYGVNS. The CDR3 totals 16 residues. Sequencing used immunoSEQ multiplex PCR; TCRdb keeps in-frame clones, though not all of them. This table holds about 12,000 clones, around 70% found once. This clone was picked up one time. The source is a boy between 5 and 17 years old. The V gene is TRBV25-1, the J gene TRBJ1-6; possibly TRBD1 for D (6 bases). The sequencing input was peripheral blood mononuclear cells (PBMCs). For the CDR3, the DNA is TGTGCCAGCGCCGGGGGCAGCTACCCACGGAATTCACCCCTCCACTTT. This encodes CASAGGSYPRNSPLHF.